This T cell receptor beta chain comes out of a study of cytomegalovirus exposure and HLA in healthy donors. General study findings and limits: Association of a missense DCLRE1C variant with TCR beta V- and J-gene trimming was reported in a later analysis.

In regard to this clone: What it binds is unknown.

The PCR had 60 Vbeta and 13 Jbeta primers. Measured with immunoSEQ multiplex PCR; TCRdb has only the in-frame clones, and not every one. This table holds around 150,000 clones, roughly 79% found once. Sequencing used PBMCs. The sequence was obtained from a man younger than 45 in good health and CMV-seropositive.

CDR3 sequence (DNA): TGTGCCAGCAGTTCGGACAGGGACACTGAAGCTTTCTTT. Protein product: CASSSDRDTEAFF. V is TRBV7-3 and J is TRBJ1-1, with TRBD1 matching 8 bases. CDR3 size: 13 residues. Germline-derived CDR1 and CDR2 are SGHTA and FQGTGA. With 6 bases clipped from V and 3 bases from J, the junction kept 3 bases outside the gene matches. The full variable domain, its missing parts supplied by reference TRBV7-3 and TRBJ1-1, is GAGVSQTPSNKVTEKGKYVELRCDPISGHTALYWYRQSLGQGPEFLIYFQGTGAADDSGLPNDRFFAVRPEGSVSTLKIQRTERGDSAVYLCASSSDRDTEAFFGQGTRLTVV.